This T cell receptor (beta chain) was sequenced for a study of identical twins. V was shortened by 2 bases and J by 8 bases, with 16 bases between the two germline ends. The CDR3 has 15 residues. Germline V CDR1 and CDR2: KGHSH, LQKENI. The sample holds a few counts of this clonotype. One entry per CDR3 protein results from TCRdb running MiXCR on the 5' RACE reads. The sample holds more than 1.5 million distinct CDR3 sequences, less than 40% seen once. Sequenced sample: cord blood. The genes are TRBV18 and TRBJ2-1; D perhaps matches TRBD2 (7 bases). This clonotype was sampled from a newborn girl in good health. The CDR3 DNA is TGTGCCAGCTCACCAGGGGGGGCCAGTTTCGATGAGCAGTTCTTC. It is translated as CASSPGGASFDEQFF.